Shown below are 29 T cell receptor beta chains from a single sample sequenced in a study of T cell repertoires in cytomegalovirus infection. Using its own MiXCR run on the reads, TCRdb lists one record per CDR3 protein. The profile shows about 740,000 distinct CDR3 sequences, approximately 34% of them singletons. The sequenced material came from PBMCs. These receptors were taken from a human donor in good health (CMV status not recorded). Some clones in this sample may be carry-over from other donors' samples.

A note on this clonotype: Relative to the germline gene, one junction end is altered; a read error may explain this. The chain is built from TRBV5-6 and TRBJ1-2; 8 bases agree with TRBD1. In germline, CDR1 is SGHDT, CDR2 YYEEEE. This CDR3 spans 14 amino acids. DNA of the CDR3: TGTGCCAGCAGCTTGGCCGGGACAGGTTTCCACCCTCCCTTC. Its protein is CASSLAGTGFHPPF.

This rearrangement joins TRBV6-8 to TRBJ2-5; D possibly matches TRBD1 or TRBD2 (6 bases each). The CDR3 contains 15 residues. Trimming took 2 bases from V and 5 from J, leaving 15 bases between them. CDR1 is MNHGY, CDR2 SAAAGT, per germline. The CDR3 is CASSYGQGRWETQYF. CDR3 DNA: TGTGCCAGCAGTTACGGTCAGGGGAGGTGGGAGACCCAGTACTTC.

This rearrangement joins TRBV28 to TRBJ2-1; 12 nucleotides match TRBD2. CDR3 length: 14 residues. V was clipped by 7 bases and J by 7 bases; unmatched bases: 5. CDR1 MDHEN and CDR2 SYDVKM come from the germline V gene. Here the CDR3 DNA reads TGTGCCAGCATTCTAGCGGGAGGGGAAAATGAGCAGTTCTTC. This encodes CASILAGGENEQFF.

The chain combines TRBV20-1 with TRBJ2-7, with 9 bases aligning to TRBD1. Germline V gives CDR1 DFQATT, CDR2 SNEGSKA (reference sequence). The CDR3 totals 13 residues. The J segment lost 6 bases and the V segment lost 6 bases, leaving 9 bases of the junction unmatched. The CDR3 region has the DNA TGCAGTGCGGGATACTTGACAGGGGGCGAGCAGTACTTC. Translated: CSAGYLTGGEQYF.

This clonotype was seen many times. The V and J genes are TRBV25-1 and TRBJ2-5; a weak D match, TRBD2 (5 bases). V lost 3 bases, J lost 0 bases, and 11 bases lay in between. Germline lookup yields CDR1 MGHDK and CDR2 SYGVNS. The CDR3 length is 15 residues. The CDR3 sequence: CASSELGRDQETQYF. CDR3 coding DNA: TGTGCCAGCAGTGAGCTAGGGCGGGACCAAGAGACCCAGTACTTC.

This clonotype was recorded a few times. The chain is built from TRBV28 and TRBJ2-3; D is uncertain. Looked up from germline, CDR1 is MDHEN and CDR2 is SYDVKM. The CDR3 has 13 residues. The V and J ends lost 4 bases and 5 bases respectively, with 10 bases between them. The CDR3 nucleotides are TGTGCCAGCAGTTCAGCGTTGGTAGATACGCAGTATTTT. As protein: CASSSALVDTQYF. Complete variable domain (other parts from reference TRBV28 and TRBJ2-3): DVKVTQSSRYLVKRTGEKVFLECVQDMDHENMFWYRQDPGLGLRLIYFSYDVKMKEKGDIPEGYSVSREKKERFSLILESASTNQTSMYLCASSSALVDTQYFGPGTRLTVL.

This chain links TRBV29-1 with TRBJ2-1; 9 bases are shared with TRBD1. Losses at the gene ends were 5 bases for V and 7 bases for J; bases not matched to a gene: 6. Germline V gene data show CDR1 as SQVTM and CDR2 as ANQGSEA. CDR3 length: 13 residues. The CDR3 reads CSVLRDRVNEQFF. The CDR3 region has the DNA TGCAGCGTTCTACGGGACAGGGTAAATGAGCAGTTCTTC.

This clonotype was found a few times. J is TRBJ1-1 and V is TRBV19; D unclear. In germline, CDR1 is LNHDA, CDR2 SQIVND (reference sequence). The CDR3 is 14 amino acids. V shed 8 bases and J shed 4 bases, with 17 bases lying between them. The CDR3 protein is CASLLTGGSTEAFF. DNA for the CDR3: TGTGCCAGTCTGTTGACGGGAGGATCCACTGAAGCTTTCTTT.

V is TRBV7-3 and J is TRBJ2-3; 12 bases match TRBD2. With 5 bases clipped from V and 1 base from J, the junction kept 4 bases outside the gene matches. Per germline, CDR1 SGHTA and CDR2 FQGTGA. This CDR3 region has 16 residues. The CDR3 coding sequence is TGTGCCAGCAGCCAGTGGACTAGCGGGGGCACAGATACGCAGTATTTT. Amino acids: CASSQWTSGGTDTQYF.

The chain's CDR3 is CATSDRLTSGPMKEQFF. The CDR3 DNA is TGTGCCACCAGTGACCGACTAACTAGCGGGCCCATGAAGGAGCAGTTCTTC. V and J are TRBV24-1 and TRBJ2-1; 9 nucleotides match TRBD2. CDR1 KGHDR and CDR2 SFDVKD come from the germline V gene. V trimming: 4 bases; J trimming: 10 bases; junction bases outside the gene matches: 16. The CDR3 has 17 amino acids.

The V and J genes are TRBV10-3 and TRBJ2-2; the match to TRBD2 covers 8 bases. The germline V gene has CDR1 ENHRY and CDR2 SYGVKD. V shed 5 bases and J 6 bases; nucleotides not matched to a gene: 5. The CDR3 is made up of 14 amino acids. CDR3 loop: CAISRGLEAGELFF. In DNA form, the CDR3 reads TGTGCCATCAGTCGGGGACTAGAGGCCGGGGAGCTGTTTTTT.

This clonotype was counted a few times. V usage is TRBV27 and J usage is TRBJ1-1, with D possibly TRBD1 on 5 matching bases. Germline loops: CDR1 MNHEY, CDR2 SMNVEV (reference sequence). V lost 7 bases and J lost 1, with 10 bases in between. The CDR3 length is 13 residues. CDR3 sequence reads: CASTGGGNTEAFF. CDR3 nucleotide sequence: TGTGCCAGCACCGGGGGGGGGAACACTGAAGCTTTCTTT.

J is TRBJ2-1 and V is TRBV7-8; D perhaps matches TRBD1 (5 bases). This CDR3 contains 13 residues. V lost 3 bases and J lost 6, with 9 bases in between. Germline CDR1 SGHVS, CDR2 FQNEAQ. The CDR3 nucleotides read TGTGCCAGCAGCTTGGGCAGGGTCAATGAGCAGTTCTTC. This codes for CASSLGRVNEQFF.

CDR3 in DNA: TGTGCCAGCAGCGTGACAGAAGATACGCAGTATTTT. This gives the protein CASSVTEDTQYF. The V and J genes are TRBV5-4 and TRBJ2-3, with a tentative D call TRBD1 (5 bases). CDR3 length: 12 amino acids. Germline values: CDR1 SGHNT, CDR2 YYREEE (reference sequence). V gave up 4 bases and J gave up 5 bases, with 8 bases separating them.

This clonotype was recorded only once. One base away lies a much larger clone, so this may be a sequencing read error. The CDR3 end shows no conserved phenylalanine or tryptophan, and so a read error is likely. The chain is built from TRBV7-2 and TRBJ2-7; 10 nucleotides agree with TRBD2. The junction had 6 bases not matched to a gene; V was cut back by 3 bases and J by 7 bases. CDR1 and CDR2 from the germline V gene are SGHTA and FQGNSA. This CDR3 has 14 residues. In DNA form, the CDR3 reads TGTGCCAGCAGCTTGTCTAGCGGGAGCGGAGAGCAGTACTTA. It translates to CASSLSSGSGEQYL.

This clonotype showed up many times. The V gene is TRBV7-2, the J gene TRBJ2-1; 11 nucleotides align to TRBD2. The CDR3 loop spans 15 amino acids. In germline, CDR1 is SGHTA, CDR2 FQGNSA. Trimming cost V 5 bases and J 6 bases; bases outside gene matches: 6. The CDR3 sequence is CASSVTSGISNEQFF. The DNA for the CDR3 is TGTGCCAGCAGCGTGACTAGCGGGATATCCAATGAGCAGTTCTTC. Variable domain in full (rest from reference TRBV7-2 and TRBJ2-1): GAGVSQSPSNKVTEKGKDVELRCDPISGHTALYWYRQSLGQGLEFLIYFQGNSAPDKSGLPSDRFSAERTGGSVSTLTIQRTQQEDSAVYLCASSVTSGISNEQFFGPGTRLTVL.

The J gene is TRBJ2-3, the V gene TRBV28, with 8 bases fitting TRBD2. Germline CDR1 is MDHEN and CDR2 is SYDVKM. With V trimmed by 4 bases and J by 6 bases, 15 bases remained unmatched. This CDR3 spans 17 amino acids. The CDR3 here is CASSSPLGTSGWDTQYF. CDR3 sequence (DNA): TGTGCCAGCAGTTCCCCCTTGGGGACTAGTGGATGGGATACGCAGTATTTT.

The DNA of the CDR3 is TGTGCCAGCAGCCTCGGGGGCATGGCAGGCTCTACGAACACCGGGGAGCTGTTTTTT. It specifies CASSLGGMAGSTNTGELFF. The rearrangement uses TRBV11-1 and TRBJ2-2; D might be TRBD1 or TRBD2, each matching 6 bases. Germline V CDR1 and CDR2: SGHAT, FQDESV (reference sequence). The V end lost 5 bases, the J end lost 0 bases, and 22 bases lay between the germline ends. The CDR3 totals 19 residues.

The chain uses TRBV5-4 and TRBJ2-7, with D perhaps matching TRBD2 (6 bases). V shed 4 bases and J shed 5 bases, with 16 bases lying between them. The CDR3 sequence is 14 residues long. In germline, CDR1 is SGHNT, CDR2 YYREEE (reference sequence). The CDR3: CASSLLSGSDEQYF. The CDR3 bases are TGTGCCAGCAGCCTCCTTAGCGGTAGTGACGAGCAGTACTTC. Full variable domain (remainder filled in from reference TRBV5-4 and TRBJ2-7): ETGVTQSPTHLIKTRGQQVTLRCSSQSGHNTVSWYQQALGQGPQFIFQYYREEENGRGNFPPRFSGLQFPNYSSELNVNALELDDSALYLCASSLLSGSDEQYFGPGTRLTVT.

Details on this clonotype: This clone may be a read error of a much larger clone one base away. The chain uses TRBV7-2 and TRBJ2-7, with 7 bases identical to TRBD1. J lost 11 bases, V lost 5 bases, and 24 bases had no gene match. The CDR3 sequence is 17 residues long. From germline, CDR1 is SGHTA and CDR2 FQGNSA. CDR3 DNA: TGTGCCAGCAGCCCACGTCGATTTCTTGACAGGGTACCCATAGAGTACTTC. Its protein is CASSPRRFLDRVPIEYF. Full variable domain (missing parts from reference TRBV7-2 and TRBJ2-7): GAGVSQSPSNKVTEKGKDVELRCDPISGHTALYWYRQSLGQGLEFLIYFQGNSAPDKSGLPSDRFSAERTGGSVSTLTIQRTQQEDSAVYLCASSPRRFLDRVPIEYFGPGTRLTVT.

This chain links TRBV2 with TRBJ2-1; 8 bases map to TRBD1. The germline gives CDR1 SNHLY, CDR2 FYNNEI. This CDR3 has 13 amino acids. With V trimmed by 9 bases and J by 8 bases, 9 bases remained unmatched. DNA of the CDR3: TGTGCCAGGGGGACAGGACCTTCCGATGAGCAGTTCTTC. Its protein product is CARGTGPSDEQFF.

This clonotype was picked up a small number of times. The chain recombines TRBV6-1 with TRBJ2-1; 7 bases fit TRBD2. V was pared by 10 bases and J by 0 bases, with 6 bases of the junction left unmatched. CDR3 length: 14 amino acids. The germline CDR1 and CDR2 sequences are MNHNS and SASEGT. This chain's CDR3 is CATDKRDSYNEQFF. The CDR3 DNA is TGTGCCACCGACAAGCGGGACTCCTACAATGAGCAGTTCTTC.

The chain uses TRBV27 and TRBJ1-6; possible D gene TRBD1, 5 bases. The CDR3 runs to 16 residues. Germline V lookup: CDR1 MNHEY, CDR2 SMNVEV (reference sequence). V was cut by 3 bases and J by 7 bases, with 16 bases left in between. The CDR3 loop is CASSFQGGLPNSPLHF. CDR3 DNA: TGTGCCAGCAGTTTTCAGGGCGGCCTGCCCAATTCACCCCTCCACTTT.

This clonotype was found a few times. The V gene is TRBV4-1, the J gene TRBJ2-1, with a possible D match to TRBD2 (7 bases). V was pared by 0 bases and J by 0 bases, with 18 bases between. The CDR3 covers 19 residues. Germline CDR1 is MGHRA and CDR2 is YSYEKL. The CDR3 DNA reads TGCGCCAGCAGCCAAGATCACCCCTTCCGGGGGGCCTCCTACAATGAGCAGTTCTTC. Amino acids: CASSQDHPFRGASYNEQFF.

V is TRBV7-6 and J is TRBJ1-4; D is possibly TRBD1 (5 bases). Germline CDR1 reads SGHVS; CDR2 reads FNYEAQ. The germline V and J ends were trimmed by 6 bases and 8 bases, with 10 bases remaining between them. The CDR3 is 12 amino acids. The CDR3 coding sequence is TGTGCCAGCAGAGGGACGGTGGAAAAACTGTTTTTT. It encodes CASRGTVEKLFF.

In this sample, this clonotype turned up a few times. The V gene is TRBV12-3 or TRBV12-4, the J gene TRBJ1-3; D not certain. The CDR3 sequence is 16 residues long. The V gene lost 5 bases and the J gene lost 0 bases, with 14 bases spanning the gap. The CDR3 DNA follows: TGTGCCAGCAGTGCTTGGGTCGGACGCTCTGGAAACACCATATATTTT. Translation: CASSAWVGRSGNTIYF.

The chain is built from TRBV5-6 and TRBJ2-3; perhaps TRBD1 as D (5 bases). V shed 0 bases and J shed 4 bases, with 9 bases lying between them. The germline V gene encodes CDR1 SGHDT and CDR2 YYEEEE. The CDR3 has 14 amino acids. The CDR3 loop is CASSLVQGSDTQYF. CDR3 nucleotide sequence: TGTGCCAGCAGCTTGGTTCAGGGCTCAGATACGCAGTATTTT. The complete variable domain, with remaining parts taken from reference TRBV5-6 and TRBJ2-3, reads DAGVTQSPTHLIKTRGQQVTLRCSPKSGHDTVSWYQQALGQGPQFIFQYYEEEERQRGNFPDRFSGHQFPNYSSELNVNALLLGDSALYLCASSLVQGSDTQYFGPGTRLTVL.

For this clonotype: It may be a read error: a sequence one base away is much more abundant. V is TRBV7-8 and J is TRBJ1-2; tentatively, D is TRBD1 (5 bases). The CDR3 covers 16 residues. Germline V gene data show CDR1 as SGHVS and CDR2 as FQNEAQ. The CDR3 DNA is TGTGCCAGCCTCCGGGGACGCTCCGCTTCTAACTATGTCTACACCTTC. This gives the protein CASLRGRSASNYVYTF.

This sequence joins TRBV7-2 and TRBJ2-1; 7 positions match TRBD1. The CDR3 consists of 13 residues. The J segment lost 15 bases and the V segment lost 4 bases, leaving 12 bases of the junction unmatched. Germline V gene data show CDR1 as SGHTA and CDR2 as FQGNSA. As DNA, the CDR3 is TGTGCCAGCAGCTCTGACAGGGCGGGTAGGGGGTTCTTC. It yields the protein CASSSDRAGRGFF.